Each of the 32 T cell receptor beta chains below was sequenced from the same sample in a study of a mutant IDH1 vaccine in newly diagnosed glioma. The table came from immunoSEQ multiplex PCR; TCRdb's copy has only in-frame clones and leaves some out. The sample includes over 30,000 clones, 70% to 85% of them seen just once. Documented time point: week 5, during vaccination. A single vaccine dose contained 300 ug of mutant IDH1 20-mer peptide, and topical imiquimod was used with it. No cognate antigen is known for these TCRs. The sequencing here drew on PBMCs, taken from a glioma patient whose treatment included an IDH1 peptide vaccine. Every receptor here comes from a man aged 25-40 years with glioma.

The V gene is TRBV5-1, the J gene TRBJ1-1; 8 bases map to TRBD1. This CDR3 contains 15 residues. The V gene's germline CDR1 is SGHRS and CDR2 YFSETQ. V lost 0 bases, J lost 1 base, and 2 bases stayed unmatched. The CDR3 spells CASSLGRGRNTEAFF. The CDR3 nucleotides read TGCGCCAGCAGCTTGGGCAGGGGGCGGAACACTGAAGCTTTCTTT. Combining the CDR3 with reference TRBV5-1 and TRBJ1-1 gives the whole variable domain KAGVTQTPRYLIKTRGQQVTLSCSPISGHRSVSWYQQTPGQGLQFLFEYFSETQRNKGNFPGRFSGRQFSNSRSEMNVSTLELGDSALYLCASSLGRGRNTEAFFGQGTRLTVV.

V gene TRBV7-9 combines with J gene TRBJ2-1, with D unresolved. The V gene's germline CDR1 is SEHNR and CDR2 FQNEAQ (reference sequence). V dropped 5 bases and J dropped 7 bases, with 18 bases sitting between them. CDR3 length: 15 amino acids. CDR3 coding DNA: TGTGCCAGCAGCCCGTATAGTGGGGTTGGTAATGAGCAGTTCTTC. This codes for CASSPYSGVGNEQFF.

This chain connects TRBV5-6 to TRBJ2-3, with 7 bases fitting TRBD2. The CDR3 is made up of 15 amino acids. Germline V gene sequence: CDR1 SGHDT, CDR2 YYEEEE. V lost 2 bases and J lost 2; bases outside the gene matches: 5. In DNA form, the CDR3 reads TGTGCCAGCAGCTTAGCGGGGATAATCACAGATACGCAGTATTTT. This encodes CASSLAGIITDTQYF.

The table lists this clone with a count of one. The chain has TRBV29-1 and TRBJ1-2; D is unresolved. V was pared by 4 bases and J by 3 bases, with 6 bases between. Germline V gene sequence: CDR1 SQVTM, CDR2 ANQGSEA. This CDR3 comprises 11 residues. The CDR3 region has the DNA TGCAGCGTTGGGTTTGACTATGGCTACACCTTC. Its protein product is CSVGFDYGYTF.

This clone is a singleton in its sample. This sequence joins TRBV4-3 and TRBJ1-2, with 7 positions matching TRBD1. This CDR3 spans 15 amino acids. V lost 0 bases to trimming and J lost 5 bases; unmatched junction nucleotides: 6. The V gene's germline CDR1 is LGHNA and CDR2 YSLEER. In nucleotides, the CDR3 is TGCGCCAGCAGCCAAGAACCAGACAGGGATTATGGCTACACCTTC. Amino acid sequence: CASSQEPDRDYGYTF.

This rearrangement joins TRBV5-1 to TRBJ2-7; a possible D gene is TRBD1 (8 bases). This CDR3 has 13 residues. Deletions cut 0 bases from V and 7 bases from J, with 11 bases between. Per the germline V gene, CDR1 is SGHRS and CDR2 is YFSETQ. This CDR3 reads CASSLDRGGEQYF. Written as DNA, the CDR3 is TGCGCCAGCAGCTTGGACAGGGGGGGTGAGCAGTACTTC.

The chain combines TRBV7-2 with TRBJ2-5; D remains unclear. V lost 7 bases and J 1 base, leaving 16 bases between the germline ends. This CDR3 comprises 15 residues. Germline CDR1 and CDR2: SGHTA and FQGNSA. The CDR3 coding sequence is TGTGCCAGCACCAAAGGTGGCGCAGGCCAAGAGACCCAGTACTTC. Its protein product is CASTKGGAGQETQYF.

The V and J genes are TRBV5-1 and TRBJ1-1, with D unresolved. CDR1 SGHRS and CDR2 YFSETQ come from the germline V gene. This CDR3 is built from 15 residues. The V gene lost 0 bases and the J gene lost 2 bases, with 11 bases spanning the gap. Here the CDR3 DNA reads TGCGCCAGCAGCTTGGAAGGGTCGGGCAACACTGAAGCTTTCTTT. This codes for CASSLEGSGNTEAFF. Variable domain in full (rest from reference TRBV5-1 and TRBJ1-1): KAGVTQTPRYLIKTRGQQVTLSCSPISGHRSVSWYQQTPGQGLQFLFEYFSETQRNKGNFPGRFSGRQFSNSRSEMNVSTLELGDSALYLCASSLEGSGNTEAFFGQGTRLTVV.

This chain uses TRBV5-4 with TRBJ2-5; 9 nucleotides match TRBD1. CDR3 length: 15 residues. V shed 4 bases, J shed 2 bases, and the junction held 6 bases outside the gene matches. The germline V gene encodes CDR1 SGHNT and CDR2 YYREEE (reference sequence). The CDR3 sequence: CASSRTGAGQETQYF. The CDR3 region has the DNA TGTGCCAGCAGCCGGACAGGGGCAGGACAAGAGACCCAGTACTTC.

V usage is TRBV7-9 and J usage is TRBJ1-1, with 7 bases aligning to TRBD1. CDR1 SEHNR and CDR2 FQNEAQ come from the germline V gene (reference sequence). The ends lost 0 bases at V and 4 bases at J; junction bases unmatched: 2. This CDR3 is 14 amino acids long. The DNA of the CDR3 is TGTGCCAGCAGCTTAGCCTCAGGGGGCACTGAAGCTTTCTTT. This sequence encodes CASSLASGGTEAFF.

The rearrangement uses TRBV19 and TRBJ1-1, with D maybe TRBD1 (5 bases). V was trimmed by 0 bases and J by 4 bases, leaving 12 bases between them. Looked up from germline, CDR1 is LNHDA and CDR2 is SQIVND (reference sequence). CDR3 length: 15 amino acids. The CDR3 loop is CASSIDQGSGTEAFF. CDR3 in DNA: TGTGCCAGTAGTATAGATCAGGGATCGGGCACTGAAGCTTTCTTT.

The genes are TRBV6-1 and TRBJ2-1; D may correspond to TRBD1 or TRBD2 (6 bases each). The germline CDR1 and CDR2 sequences are MNHNS and SASEGT. The length of the CDR3 is 15 residues. With 7 bases removed from V and 3 bases from J, the gap between germline ends came to 16 bases. The CDR3 DNA sequence: TGTGCCAGCATTGGGGGGCGGGGTCTCTACAATGAGCAGTTCTTC. This encodes CASIGGRGLYNEQFF.

This clone occurred a few times. The chain has TRBV5-5 and TRBJ2-1, with D perhaps matching TRBD2 (5 bases). Germline V gene sequence: CDR1 SGHKS, CDR2 YYEKEE (reference sequence). CDR3 length: 15 residues. Trimming stripped 6 bases from V and 0 bases from J, with 13 bases between. This chain's CDR3 is CASNYRGSSYNEQFF. The CDR3 coding sequence is TGTGCCAGCAACTATAGAGGGAGCTCCTACAATGAGCAGTTCTTC.

The chain recombines TRBV19 with TRBJ2-7; no definite D call. Deletions cut 1 base from V and 2 bases from J, with 12 bases between. The CDR3 is 15 residues long. The germline gives CDR1 LNHDA, CDR2 SQIVND (reference sequence). The CDR3 loop reads CASSIVVRATYEQYF. DNA of the CDR3: TGTGCCAGTAGTATAGTAGTTCGGGCTACCTACGAGCAGTACTTC.

The rearrangement uses TRBV4-1 and TRBJ1-2; D is uncertain. Trimming removed 1 base from V and 6 bases from J, with 9 bases in between. The CDR3 contains 13 residues. Germline V gives CDR1 MGHRA, CDR2 YSYEKL. This CDR3 is CASSQGGFNGYTF. The DNA of the CDR3 is TGCGCCAGCAGCCAAGGAGGGTTTAATGGCTACACCTTC.

The chain combines TRBV29-1 with TRBJ2-3, with a possible D match to TRBD2 (7 bases). V dropped 2 bases and J dropped 0 bases, with 12 bases sitting between them. Looked up from germline, CDR1 is SQVTM and CDR2 is ANQGSEA. The CDR3 runs to 15 residues. CDR3 loop: CSVEKGGPSTDTQYF. The DNA of the CDR3 is TGCAGCGTTGAAAAGGGGGGGCCAAGCACAGATACGCAGTATTTT.

The V and J genes are TRBV30 and TRBJ1-1; D perhaps matches TRBD1 (5 bases). The CDR3 sequence is 15 residues long. CDR1 is GTSNPN, CDR2 SVGIG, per germline (reference sequence). The germline V and J ends were trimmed by 0 bases and 1 base, with 12 bases remaining between them. CDR3 region: CAWSVWGLGNTEAFF. The CDR3, as DNA: TGTGCCTGGAGTGTCTGGGGACTAGGGAACACTGAAGCTTTCTTT.

The rearrangement links TRBV4-2 to TRBJ2-7; TRBD1 matches 7 bases. Germline loops: CDR1 LGHNA, CDR2 YNFKEQ. With V trimmed by 5 bases and J by 3 bases, 4 bases remained unmatched. CDR3 length: 13 amino acids. The CDR3 DNA reads TGTGCCAGCAGCGCCAGGACAGGCTACGAGCAGTACTTC. Its protein product is CASSARTGYEQYF.

The chain employs TRBV7-9 and TRBJ1-3; D is undetermined. The germline V gene has CDR1 SEHNR and CDR2 FQNEAQ (reference sequence). Deletions cut 1 base from V and 0 bases from J, with 10 bases between. This CDR3 is built from 16 residues. The CDR3 coding sequence is TGTGCCAGCAGCTTAGGGGCTGCCAACTCTGGAAACACCATATATTTT. Its protein product is CASSLGAANSGNTIYF.

The chain is built from TRBV6-1 and TRBJ2-1; 9 positions agree with TRBD1. J gave up 7 bases and V 4 bases, and 11 bases lay outside the gene matches. In germline, CDR1 is MNHNS, CDR2 SASEGT. This CDR3 spans 16 amino acids. CDR3 nucleotide sequence: TGTGCCAGCAGTGGCCTAACCGGGACAGGGCTAAATGAGCAGTTCTTC. This sequence encodes CASSGLTGTGLNEQFF.

The chain links TRBV2 to TRBJ1-2; TRBD1 matches at 9 bases. The CDR3 totals 13 residues. The trim removed 4 bases at V and 7 bases at J, leaving 4 bases unmatched. The germline CDR1 and CDR2 sequences are SNHLY and FYNNEI. The CDR3 coding sequence is TGTGCCAGCAGTGTCGAGGACAGGGGTGGCTACACCTTC. This sequence encodes CASSVEDRGGYTF.

J is TRBJ1-4 and V is TRBV2; the D is unclear. Deletions cut 6 bases from V and 0 bases from J, with 11 bases between. The CDR3 consists of 15 residues. Germline CDR1 reads SNHLY; CDR2 reads FYNNEI. As DNA, the CDR3 is TGTGCCAGCAGAGGGCTCATAGCAACTAATGAAAAACTGTTTTTT. It yields the protein CASRGLIATNEKLFF.

The CDR3 loop reads CASSTDRNNSPLHF. DNA for the CDR3: TGCGCCAGCAGCACCGACAGAAATAATTCACCCCTCCACTTT. The rearrangement joins TRBV5-1 to TRBJ1-6; D might be TRBD1 (5 bases). V lost 4 bases and J lost 5, with 10 bases in between. The CDR3 is made up of 14 amino acids. Germline assignment: CDR1 SGHRS and CDR2 YFSETQ.

The chain is built from TRBV19 and TRBJ1-5; D call uncertain. This CDR3 has 15 amino acids. Germline-derived CDR1 and CDR2 are LNHDA and SQIVND (reference sequence). Trimming took off 3 bases at V and 1 base at J, with 10 bases between the two ends. CDR3 amino acids: CASSIFFGSNQPQHF. CDR3 bases: TGTGCCAGTAGTATTTTCTTTGGGAGCAATCAGCCCCAGCATTTT.

The CDR3 DNA is TGTGCCAGCAGCCTTCGTAGGTCGAGAACTGAAGCTTTCTTT. Protein sequence: CASSLRRSRTEAFF. V usage is TRBV7-6 and J usage is TRBJ1-1; D is uncertain. Trimming cost V 5 bases and J 5 bases, with 15 bases left between them. Germline V CDR1 and CDR2: SGHVS, FNYEAQ. The CDR3 runs 14 residues.

The chain carries TRBV6-1 and TRBJ1-1, with D perhaps matching TRBD1 (5 bases). The CDR3 runs 14 residues. Germline CDR1 MNHNS, CDR2 SASEGT. Trimming left V 0 bases short and J 0 bases short, with 5 bases between. This CDR3 is CASSEAGLNTEAFF. The CDR3 DNA is TGTGCCAGCAGTGAAGCGGGGCTGAACACTGAAGCTTTCTTT.

This chain joins TRBV2 and TRBJ2-7; the match to TRBD2 covers 8 bases. Germline CDR1 reads SNHLY; CDR2 reads FYNNEI. The trim removed 8 bases at V and 2 bases at J, leaving 5 bases unmatched. The CDR3 loop spans 13 amino acids. The chain's CDR3 is CASRGLAAYEQYF. In DNA, the CDR3 is TGTGCCAGCCGCGGACTAGCTGCCTACGAGCAGTACTTC.

The chain couples TRBV5-1 to TRBJ1-1; D gene uncertain. Per germline, CDR1 SGHRS and CDR2 YFSETQ. CDR3 length: 14 amino acids. Trimming cost V 5 bases and J 0 bases, with 11 bases left between them. The CDR3 loop is CASSFGPMNTEAFF. The CDR3 nucleotides are TGCGCCAGCAGTTTCGGGCCCATGAACACTGAAGCTTTCTTT.

This chain uses TRBV18 with TRBJ2-3; D call uncertain. V gave up 11 bases and J gave up 6 bases, with 15 bases separating them. The length of the CDR3 is 12 residues. In germline, CDR1 is KGHSH, CDR2 LQKENI. In DNA, the CDR3 is TGTGCCGGGGAATGGCGTCCGGATACGCAGTATTTT. As protein: CAGEWRPDTQYF.

This chain uses TRBV9 with TRBJ2-3; 9 bases agree with TRBD2. Germline V gives CDR1 SGDLS, CDR2 YYNGEE. The CDR3 is 15 amino acids. V lost 4 bases and J lost 4; bases outside the gene matches: 7. CDR3 DNA: TGTGCCAGCAGCTCGAGCGGGAGGCGGGCAGATACGCAGTATTTT. Translated: CASSSSGRRADTQYF.

The chain uses TRBV28 and TRBJ2-7; TRBD1 matches at 7 bases. This CDR3 comprises 13 residues. The J segment lost 3 bases and the V segment lost 8 bases, leaving 7 bases of the junction unmatched. The germline V gene has CDR1 MDHEN and CDR2 SYDVKM. The CDR3 spells CASRGQWDYEQYF. The DNA of the CDR3 is TGTGCCAGCCGGGGACAGTGGGACTACGAGCAGTACTTC.

The chain combines TRBV5-6 with TRBJ1-2; D call uncertain. Germline V gene data show CDR1 as SGHDT and CDR2 as YYEEEE. The CDR3 has 13 residues. V was pared by 3 bases and J by 5 bases, with 11 bases between. The CDR3 region is CASSSFSGYGYTF. The CDR3 DNA sequence: TGTGCCAGCAGCTCTTTTTCTGGGTATGGCTACACCTTC.